Listed below are T cell receptor beta chains from one sample, sequenced in a study of control samples from healthy donors and cancer patients. The data were produced by immunoSEQ multiplex PCR, yet TCRdb's version contains in-frame clones alone and is incomplete. Seen here are around 130,000 clones, 89% observed once, and the top ten hold 6.5% to 9.5%. Sequenced: PBMCs. The receptors originated from a man aged 50 or older with head and neck cancer. The conserved cysteine and the conserved F or W are not part of the CDR3 here.

J gene: TRBJ1-2
V gene: TRBV7-2
CDR3 length: 13
CDR3 protein: ASSLRTQTPYGYT

J gene: TRBJ1-2
V gene: TRBV28
CDR3 length: 15
CDR3 protein: ASSLVGTGTTNYGYT

J gene: TRBJ2-1
V gene: TRBV6-5
CDR3 length: 13
CDR3 protein: ASRNDRGFYNEQF

J gene: TRBJ2-1
V gene: TRBV6-5
CDR3 length: 13
CDR3 protein: ASSRGGGVNNEQF

J gene: TRBJ2-7
V gene: TRBV6-1
CDR3 length: 12
CDR3 protein: ASSDRAPSYEQY

J gene: TRBJ2-5
V gene: TRBV6-5
CDR3 length: 13
CDR3 protein: ASVPSGRSQETQY

J gene: TRBJ2-5
V gene: TRBV2
CDR3 length: 12
CDR3 protein: ASSPGTGWETQY

J gene: TRBJ2-7
V gene: TRBV5-1
CDR3 length: 10
CDR3 protein: ASSLDAYEQY

J gene: TRBJ2-7
V gene: TRBV9
CDR3 length: 14
CDR3 protein: ASSVGASGGAPEQY

J gene: TRBJ1-2
V gene: TRBV5-1
CDR3 length: 13
CDR3 protein: ASSLDVRADYGYT

J gene: TRBJ2-3
V gene: TRBV2
CDR3 length: 12
CDR3 protein: ALRPGGSIDTQY

J gene: TRBJ2-4
V gene: TRBV7-9
CDR3 length: 12
CDR3 protein: ASSFGQGINIQY

J gene: TRBJ2-3
V gene: TRBV27
CDR3 length: 16
CDR3 protein: ASSLARIDTARTDTQY

J gene: TRBJ2-2
V gene: TRBV5-6
CDR3 length: 13
CDR3 protein: ASSATSGSTGELF

J gene: TRBJ1-3
V gene: TRBV2
CDR3 length: 12
CDR3 protein: ASRGQGGGNTIY

J gene: TRBJ2-1
V gene: TRBV7-2
CDR3 length: 13
CDR3 protein: ASSPMHLLGNEQF

J gene: TRBJ2-1
V gene: TRBV2
CDR3 length: 12
CDR3 protein: ASSAGGTYNEQF

J gene: TRBJ1-3
V gene: TRBV19
CDR3 length: 12
CDR3 protein: ASSMENSGNTIY

J gene: TRBJ1-6
V gene: TRBV5-4
CDR3 length: 13
CDR3 protein: ASSDLGKANSPLH

J gene: TRBJ1-5
V gene: TRBV9
CDR3 length: 13
CDR3 protein: ASSAGTVGNQPQH

J gene: TRBJ2-3
V gene: TRBV5-1
CDR3 length: 15
CDR3 protein: ASSLGVRGSWTDTQY

J gene: TRBJ2-1
V gene: TRBV7-9
CDR3 length: 9
CDR3 protein: ASSPGPMEF

J gene: TRBJ2-7
V gene: TRBV7-9
CDR3 length: 13
CDR3 protein: ASSPRTGVPYEQY

J gene: TRBJ2-7
V gene: TRBV6-5
CDR3 length: 13
CDR3 protein: ASSSVRTGMNEQY

J gene: TRBJ2-3
V gene: TRBV10-3
CDR3 length: 14
CDR3 protein: AISGIAGLKADTQY

J gene: TRBJ2-7
V gene: TRBV4-2
CDR3 length: 16
CDR3 protein: ASSQVTPAGGASYEQY

J gene: TRBJ2-7
V gene: TRBV6-6
CDR3 length: 12
CDR3 protein: ASTNRDSAYEQY

J gene: TRBJ2-1
V gene: TRBV7-9
CDR3 length: 13
CDR3 protein: ASSLQLAGNNEQF

J gene: TRBJ2-5
V gene: TRBV7-9
CDR3 length: 11
CDR3 protein: ASSHGPQETQY

J gene: TRBJ1-1
V gene: TRBV7-2
CDR3 length: 13
CDR3 protein: ASSPDLGMNTEAF

J gene: TRBJ1-5
V gene: TRBV10-3
CDR3 length: 11
CDR3 protein: AITTDRDQPQH

J gene: TRBJ2-5
V gene: TRBV28
CDR3 length: 13
CDR3 protein: ASSHREAVQETQY

J gene: TRBJ2-1
V gene: TRBV11-3
CDR3 length: 15
CDR3 protein: ASSPTQGQHLYNEQF

J gene: TRBJ1-3
V gene: TRBV5-5
CDR3 length: 14
CDR3 protein: ASSLHLNPSGNTIY

J gene: TRBJ2-1
V gene: TRBV5-1
CDR3 length: 16
CDR3 protein: ASSPRQGPLSSYNEQF

J gene: TRBJ2-1
V gene: TRBV24-1
CDR3 length: 13
CDR3 protein: ATSFTGGHYNEQF

J gene: TRBJ1-5
V gene: TRBV3-1/TRBV3-2
CDR3 length: 16
CDR3 protein: ASSQDRRAELSNQPQH

J gene: TRBJ1-3
V gene: TRBV5-1
CDR3 length: 15
CDR3 protein: ASSLGGTSRSGNTIY

J gene: TRBJ1-6
V gene: TRBV6-5
CDR3 length: 11
CDR3 protein: ASSYRGSSPLH

J gene: TRBJ1-1
V gene: TRBV7-9
CDR3 length: 14
CDR3 protein: ASSRPPGAGNTEAF

J gene: TRBJ2-1
V gene: TRBV7-9
CDR3 length: 11
CDR3 protein: ASSLLRAGEQF

J gene: TRBJ2-2
V gene: TRBV27
CDR3 length: 13
CDR3 protein: ASSSTGRNTGELF

J gene: TRBJ2-1
V gene: TRBV28
CDR3 length: 9
CDR3 protein: ASNAWEEQF

J gene: TRBJ2-7
V gene: TRBV19
CDR3 length: 13
CDR3 protein: ASSDDGTLTTGQY

J gene: TRBJ2-1
V gene: TRBV10-1
CDR3 length: 14
CDR3 protein: ASSPGLAGDGNEQF

J gene: TRBJ2-3
V gene: TRBV6-1
CDR3 length: 13
CDR3 protein: ASSEGGVGTDTQY

J gene: TRBJ2-1
V gene: TRBV7-6
CDR3 length: 12
CDR3 protein: ASSSGTSLGEQF

J gene: TRBJ1-2
V gene: TRBV5-5
CDR3 length: 11
CDR3 protein: ASSPGTGYGYT

J gene: TRBJ1-1
V gene: TRBV27
CDR3 length: 15
CDR3 protein: ASSSSITGARNTEAF

J gene: TRBJ1-1
V gene: TRBV5-1
CDR3 length: 13
CDR3 protein: ASSLVAAGDTEAF

J gene: TRBJ1-1
V gene: TRBV10-3
CDR3 length: 13
CDR3 protein: AIGPQGPLNTEAF

J gene: TRBJ2-7
V gene: TRBV11-2
CDR3 length: 13
CDR3 protein: ASSWGTGGIYEQY

J gene: TRBJ2-5
V gene: TRBV29-1
CDR3 length: 13
CDR3 protein: SALPFLGGQETQY

J gene: TRBJ2-3
V gene: TRBV4-1
CDR3 length: 12
CDR3 protein: ASSQDNPEDTQY